This TCR beta chain was documented in a study of T cell responses to AZD1222 COVID-19 vaccine. Points from the study as a whole: Across spike, vaccine-associated CD4 TCRs were found, dominant at 160-218 and 743-854. Scientists sampled the repertoires only once the peak T cell response had passed.

Repertoires were generated with immunoSEQ multiplex PCR, while TCRdb's copy carries only in-frame clones and drops some. The sample has over 100,000 clones; approximately 91% are singletons. About this clone: Its antigen is still unknown.

V trimming: 4 bases; J trimming: 7 bases; junction bases outside the gene matches: 1. This CDR3 has 15 residues. CDR1 and CDR2 from the germline V gene are LGHDT and YNNKEL (reference sequence). Material: peripheral blood, obtained on day 0 of AZD1222 vaccination. The source is an adult in good health. V is TRBV3-1 (or the pseudogene TRBV3-2) and J is TRBJ2-1; 16 bases match TRBD2. The CDR3 nucleotides read TGTGCCAGCAGCCCGGGACTAGCGGGAGGGAATGAGCAGTTCTTC. Protein: CASSPGLAGGNEQFF.